Listed here is a single T cell receptor (beta chain). The antigen is unknown. The source of the sample is a study of T cell responses to AZD1222 COVID-19 vaccine. Findings and limits, study-wide: Baseline testing showed seropositivity in only five to seven AZD1222 recipients.

Sequencing used immunoSEQ multiplex PCR; TCRdb keeps in-frame clones, though not all of them. The data contain over 95,000 clones, approximately 90% of them singletons. V lost 3 bases and J lost 8, with 13 bases in between. Germline values: CDR1 SEHNR, CDR2 FQNEAQ (reference sequence). This CDR3 has 14 amino acids. The rearrangement uses TRBV7-9 and TRBJ1-4; maybe TRBD1 (5 bases). This sequence originates from an adult in good health. Specimen: peripheral blood, collected on day 0 of AZD1222 vaccination. The CDR3, as DNA: TGTGCCAGCAGCTTCCGCCAGGGACTAGAAAAACTGTTTTTT. It codes for CASSFRQGLEKLFF.